This TCR beta chain was recovered during a study of CD8+CD57+ T cells in acquired aplastic anemia. Study details: Sorted cells (CD4+ and CD8+) yielded DNA amounts that averaged approximately 3.1 ug.

This clonotype appeared a single time. Its antigen is undetermined. The CDR3 has 16 amino acids. The V and J ends lost 3 bases and 5 bases, in that order; junction bases with no gene match: 6. In germline, CDR1 is LNHDA, CDR2 SQIVND (reference sequence). Study outcomes and limitations: Overlap between patients and controls comprised 25 to 30 CD8+ CDR3 sequences.

TCR beta VDJ and CDR3 were profiled, and genomic DNA was the template. TCRdb passed the reads through MiXCR, listing each CDR3 protein once. The table records about 240,000 distinct CDR3 sequences, 45% to 50% of them present only once. By flow cytometry, patients selected for sequencing had shown an expansion of CD8+CD57+ cells. Severe acquired aplastic anemia was the diagnosis recorded for all patients. Patients were untreated when blood was sampled. Sequencing input: sorted CD4+, CD8+, or CD8+CD57+ T cells (not recorded which) from PBMCs. The V call is TRBV19, the J call TRBJ2-2; 10 nucleotides match TRBD2. This TCR came from a human donor with aplastic anemia. The CDR3 reads CASSMEREGPTGELFF. For the CDR3, the DNA is TGTGCCAGTAGTATGGAGCGGGAGGGCCCGACCGGGGAGCTGTTTTTT. The complete variable domain, with remaining parts taken from reference TRBV19 and TRBJ2-2, reads DGGITQSPKYLFRKEGQNVTLSCEQNLNHDAMYWYRQDPGQGLRLIYYSQIVNDFQKGDIAEGYSVSREKKESFPLTVTSAQKNPTAFYLCASSMEREGPTGELFFGEGSRLTVL.